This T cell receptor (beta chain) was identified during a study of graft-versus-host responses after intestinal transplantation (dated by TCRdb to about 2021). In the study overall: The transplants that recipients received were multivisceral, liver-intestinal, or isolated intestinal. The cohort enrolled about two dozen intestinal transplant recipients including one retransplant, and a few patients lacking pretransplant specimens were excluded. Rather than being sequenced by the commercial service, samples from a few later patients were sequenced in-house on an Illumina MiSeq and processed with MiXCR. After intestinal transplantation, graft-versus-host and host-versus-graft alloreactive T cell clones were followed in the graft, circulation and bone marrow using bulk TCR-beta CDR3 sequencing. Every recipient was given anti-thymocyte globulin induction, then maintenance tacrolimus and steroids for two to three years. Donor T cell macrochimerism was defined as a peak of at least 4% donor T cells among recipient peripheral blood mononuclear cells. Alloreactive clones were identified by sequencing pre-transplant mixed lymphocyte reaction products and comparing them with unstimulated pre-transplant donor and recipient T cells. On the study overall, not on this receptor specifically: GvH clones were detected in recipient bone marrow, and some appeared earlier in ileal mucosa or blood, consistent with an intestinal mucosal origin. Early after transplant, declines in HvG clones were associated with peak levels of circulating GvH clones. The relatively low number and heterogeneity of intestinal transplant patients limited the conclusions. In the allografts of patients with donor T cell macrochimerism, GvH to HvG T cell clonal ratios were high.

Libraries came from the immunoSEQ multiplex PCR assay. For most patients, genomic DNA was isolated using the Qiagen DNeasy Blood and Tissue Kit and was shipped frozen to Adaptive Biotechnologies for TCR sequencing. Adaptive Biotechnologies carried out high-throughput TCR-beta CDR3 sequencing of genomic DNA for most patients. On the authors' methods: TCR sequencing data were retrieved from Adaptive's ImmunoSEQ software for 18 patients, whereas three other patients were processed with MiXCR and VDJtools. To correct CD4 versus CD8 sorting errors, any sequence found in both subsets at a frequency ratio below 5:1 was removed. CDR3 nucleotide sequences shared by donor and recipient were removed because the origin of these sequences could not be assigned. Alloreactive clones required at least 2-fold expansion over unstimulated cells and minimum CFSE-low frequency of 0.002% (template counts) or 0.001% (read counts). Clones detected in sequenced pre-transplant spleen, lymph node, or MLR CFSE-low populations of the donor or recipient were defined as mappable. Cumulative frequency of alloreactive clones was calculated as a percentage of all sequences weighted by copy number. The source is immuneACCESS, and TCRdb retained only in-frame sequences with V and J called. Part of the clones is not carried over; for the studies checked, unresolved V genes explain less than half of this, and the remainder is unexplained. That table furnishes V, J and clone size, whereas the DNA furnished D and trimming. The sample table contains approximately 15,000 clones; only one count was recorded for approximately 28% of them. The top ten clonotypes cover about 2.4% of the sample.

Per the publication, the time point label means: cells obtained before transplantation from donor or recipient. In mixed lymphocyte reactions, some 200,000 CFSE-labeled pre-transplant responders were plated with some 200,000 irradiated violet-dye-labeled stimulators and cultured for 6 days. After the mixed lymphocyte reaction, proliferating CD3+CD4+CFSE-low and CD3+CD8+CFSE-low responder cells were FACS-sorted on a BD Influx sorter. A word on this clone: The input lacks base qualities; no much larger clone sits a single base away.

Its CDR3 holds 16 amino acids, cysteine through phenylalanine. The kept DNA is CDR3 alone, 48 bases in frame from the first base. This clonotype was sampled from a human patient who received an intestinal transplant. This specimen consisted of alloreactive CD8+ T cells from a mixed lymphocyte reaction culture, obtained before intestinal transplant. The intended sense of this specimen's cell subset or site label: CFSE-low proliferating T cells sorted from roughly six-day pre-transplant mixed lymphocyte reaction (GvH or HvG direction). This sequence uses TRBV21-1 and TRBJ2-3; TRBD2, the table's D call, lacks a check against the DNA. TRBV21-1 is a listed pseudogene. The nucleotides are TGTGCCAGCAGCAAAGTAACTATGACTAGCACAGATACGCAGTATTTT. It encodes CASSKVTMTSTDTQYF.